This is a list of T cell receptor beta chains from one sample in a study of blood T cell repertoires in COVID-19. Profiling relied on immunoSEQ multiplex PCR, and the TCRdb table lists in-frame clones only, not all of them. The sample has roughly 450,000 clones; roughly 88% are singletons. Sample: PBMCs or T cells enriched from blood (not recorded which). These receptors all come from a man aged 18-30 years who had recovered from COVID-19. Both conserved end residues are part of each CDR3. D genes are given only for firm matches. A clone size is listed for some rows: how often the clone was seen (once, few, many), or a class if it is expanded.

d_call j_call clone_size v_call cdr3_aa cdr3_nt
TRBD1 TRBJ2-1 . TRBV7-9 CASSLWTGDNEQFF TGTGCCAGCAGCTTATGGACAGGAGACAATGAGCAGTTCTTC
. TRBJ1-2 . TRBV5-1 CASSLARVLEGYTF TGCGCCAGCAGCTTGGCCAGGGTCCTAGAGGGCTACACCTTC
. TRBJ2-1 . TRBV2 CASSEITRYNEQFF TGTGCCAGCAGTGAAATTACTAGATACAATGAGCAGTTCTTC
TRBD2 TRBJ2-2 . TRBV2 CASRGLAENTGELFF TGTGCCAGCAGGGGACTAGCGGAGAACACCGGGGAGCTGTTTTTT
. TRBJ2-7 . TRBV30 CAWSTLFGEQYF TGTGCCTGGAGTACCCTTTTCGGCGAGCAGTACTTC
. TRBJ1-1 . TRBV12-3/TRBV12-4 CASSLGSAEAFF TGTGCCAGCAGTTTAGGGTCGGCTGAAGCTTTCTTT
. TRBJ1-6 . TRBV6-6 CASSRQESPLHF TGTGCCAGCAGTCGACAGGAATCACCCCTCCACTTT
. TRBJ2-5 . TRBV18 CASSSTGKETQYF TGTGCCAGCTCCAGTACAGGCAAAGAGACCCAGTACTTC
. TRBJ2-2 . TRBV6-5 CASSYSGATGELFF TGTGCCAGCAGTTACTCGGGGGCGACCGGGGAGCTGTTTTTT
TRBD2 TRBJ2-2 few TRBV15 CATTLAGGIGELFF TGTGCCACCACCCTAGCGGGAGGAATCGGGGAGCTGTTTTTT
TRBD1 TRBJ1-4 . TRBV7-8 CASSQRNGQGARETNEKLFF TGTGCCAGCAGCCAACGGAATGGACAGGGGGCGCGGGAAACTAATGAAAAACTGTTTTTT
TRBD2 TRBJ2-5 . TRBV9 CASSVSSGGVQETQYF TGTGCCAGCAGCGTTTCCAGCGGGGGGGTACAAGAGACCCAGTACTTC
TRBD2 TRBJ2-1 . TRBV2 CASNPGTSVHEQFF TGTGCCAGCAACCCCGGGACTAGCGTCCATGAGCAGTTCTTC
TRBD1 TRBJ1-5 . TRBV2 CASSLGQGLLHF TGTGCCAGCAGCCTGGGACAGGGTCTATTGCATTTT
TRBD1 TRBJ1-3 . TRBV11-3 CASSLDRGQIVGNTIYF TGTGCCAGCAGCTTAGATAGGGGACAGATTGTTGGAAACACCATATATTTT
. TRBJ1-1 . TRBV10-1 CASSVRQTGTEAFF TGCGCCAGCAGTGTGAGGCAGACGGGGACTGAAGCTTTCTTT
. TRBJ2-3 . TRBV7-3 CASSLDSYTQYF TGTGCCAGCAGCTTAGACTCATATACGCAGTATTTT
. TRBJ1-3 . TRBV7-2 CASSLQIQGSGNTIYF TGTGCCAGCAGCTTACAAATCCAGGGCTCTGGAAACACCATATATTTT
TRBD1 TRBJ1-3 . TRBV10-3 CAISGDRPSGNTIYF TGTGCCATCAGCGGGGACAGACCTTCTGGAAACACCATATATTTT
. TRBJ1-5 few TRBV3-1/TRBV3-2 CASSQDRDNQPQHF TGTGCCAGCAGCCAAGATCGGGATAATCAGCCCCAGCATTTT
. TRBJ2-7 . TRBV7-9 CASSPGIPYEQYF TGTGCCAGCAGCCCCGGGATCCCCTACGAGCAGTACTTC
TRBD1 TRBJ1-2 . TRBV7-3 CASSPTSGGPGYTF TGTGCCAGCAGCCCCACCTCAGGGGGCCCTGGCTACACCTTC
. TRBJ2-6 . TRBV27 CASSLSNRAGANVLTF TGTGCCAGCAGTTTATCTAACAGGGCTGGGGCCAACGTCCTGACTTTC
. TRBJ1-5 few TRBV3-1/TRBV3-2 CASSQDRGGNQPQHF TGTGCCAGCAGCCAAGATCGGGGAGGGAATCAGCCCCAGCATTTT
. TRBJ1-4 once TRBV5-1 CASSLGQEAEKLFF TGCGCCAGCAGCTTGGGACAGGAGGCTGAAAAACTGTTTTTT
. TRBJ2-7 . TRBV5-1 CASSLIPGNYEQYF TGCGCCAGCAGCTTGATCCCGGGAAACTACGAGCAGTACTTC
. TRBJ2-5 . TRBV5-6 CASSGSDKQETQYF TGTGCCAGCAGCGGATCGGACAAGCAAGAGACCCAGTACTTC
. TRBJ1-5 . TRBV10-2 CASSRTNNQPQHF TGCGCCAGCAGTAGGACAAACAATCAGCCCCAGCATTTT
. TRBJ1-4 . TRBV2 CASSLQTADGKLFF TGTGCCAGCAGTCTACAGACGGCCGATGGAAAACTGTTTTTT
TRBD2 TRBJ2-1 . TRBV11-3 CASSSGGGGLEQFF TGTGCCAGCAGCTCTGGCGGGGGGGGTCTTGAGCAGTTCTTC
TRBD1 TRBJ1-2 once TRBV28 CASSLTFGQDGQGGYTF TGTGCCAGCAGTCTCACATTTGGACAGGATGGCCAAGGAGGCTACACCTTC
. TRBJ1-4 . TRBV5-6 CASSPRNKGEGKLFF TGTGCCAGCAGCCCCAGGAATAAGGGCGAGGGAAAACTGTTTTTT
. TRBJ1-5 . TRBV10-2 CASTGGNQPQHF TGCGCCAGCACAGGCGGGAATCAGCCCCAGCATTTT
. TRBJ2-3 . TRBV30 CAWSVPYVVKPQYF TGTGCCTGGAGTGTACCGTACGTGGTAAAGCCGCAGTATTTT
TRBD2 TRBJ2-1 . TRBV7-8 CASSFPSGGERKQFF TGTGCCAGCAGCTTCCCTAGCGGGGGGGAGCGGAAGCAGTTCTTC
. TRBJ1-6 . TRBV5-1 CASSLAGGGADYNSPLHF TGCGCCAGCAGCTTGGCTGGAGGGGGGGCAGACTATAATTCACCCCTCCACTTT
. TRBJ1-2 . TRBV19 CASEDRPNYGYTF TGTGCCAGTGAAGACAGGCCGAACTATGGCTACACCTTC
. TRBJ1-1 . TRBV6-1 CASSDQVVVTEAFF TGTGCCAGCAGTGACCAGGTAGTTGTCACTGAAGCTTTCTTT
TRBD2 TRBJ2-5 . TRBV10-3 CAIRKGLAGQETQYF TGTGCCATCAGAAAAGGACTAGCGGGGCAAGAGACCCAGTACTTC
TRBD1 TRBJ1-1 . TRBV4-1 CASSPGQGKSMNTEAFF TGCGCCAGCAGCCCGGGACAGGGAAAGTCTATGAACACTGAAGCTTTCTTT
TRBD1 TRBJ1-1 few TRBV12-5 CASALLRQGVSMNTEAFF TGTGCTAGTGCCCTTCTCCGACAGGGGGTGTCGATGAACACTGAAGCTTTCTTT
TRBD2 TRBJ2-2 . TRBV2 CASSDPTSGLSGTGELFF TGTGCCAGCAGTGACCCAACTAGCGGATTGAGTGGGACCGGGGAGCTGTTTTTT
TRBD1 TRBJ1-2 . TRBV11-3 CASSSRTGYPYGYTF TGTGCCAGCAGCTCGAGGACAGGGTATCCCTATGGCTACACCTTC
. TRBJ1-3 . TRBV3-1/TRBV3-2 CASSHERAAGNTIYF TGTGCCAGCAGCCATGAGCGGGCTGCTGGAAACACCATATATTTT
. TRBJ2-1 . TRBV5-4 CASSLRGASYNEQFF TGTGCCAGCAGCTTGCGGGGGGCCTCCTACAATGAGCAGTTCTTC